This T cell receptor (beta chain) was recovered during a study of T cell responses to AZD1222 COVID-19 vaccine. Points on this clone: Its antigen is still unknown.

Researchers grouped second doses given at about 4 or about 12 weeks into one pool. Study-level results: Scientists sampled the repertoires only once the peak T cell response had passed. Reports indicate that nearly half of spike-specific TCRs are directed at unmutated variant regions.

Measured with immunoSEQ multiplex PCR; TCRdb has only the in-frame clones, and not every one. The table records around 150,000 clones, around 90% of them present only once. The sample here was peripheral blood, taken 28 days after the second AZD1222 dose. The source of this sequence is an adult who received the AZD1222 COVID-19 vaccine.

The CDR3 sequence is CASSVGSGRAILSTKNIQYF. DNA for the CDR3: TGTGCCAGCAGCGTAGGTAGCGGGAGGGCCATTTTGTCGACCAAAAACATTCAGTACTTC. The J gene is TRBJ2-4, the V gene TRBV9, with 11 nucleotides matching TRBD2. The CDR3 loop spans 20 amino acids. Germline trimming cut 0 bases from V and 2 bases from J; bases unmatched to any gene: 13. CDR1 SGDLS and CDR2 YYNGEE come from the germline V gene.